One and the same sample provided the 18 T cell receptor beta chains below, sequenced in a study of cytomegalovirus exposure and HLA in healthy donors. This PCR relied on a set of 60 Vbeta primers and 13 Jbeta primers. The repertoire was sequenced with immunoSEQ multiplex PCR; TCRdb's copy has only in-frame clones and lacks some. The sample contains 150,000 to 200,000 clones, roughly 80% of which appear only once. Input material: PBMCs. The receptors were gathered from a male donor in good health and CMV-seronegative.

The genes are TRBV28 and TRBJ1-4; 8 nucleotides match TRBD1. Germline lookup yields CDR1 MDHEN and CDR2 SYDVKM. After removal of 6 bases from V and 11 bases from J, the junction contained 11 bases not matched to a gene. This CDR3 spans 14 amino acids. The CDR3, as DNA: TGTGCCAGCAGCCAACTTATGGACAGGGTGAAACTGTTTTTT. As protein: CASSQLMDRVKLFF.

The chain couples TRBV19 to TRBJ2-2; 11 positions match TRBD2. Germline V gene sequence: CDR1 LNHDA, CDR2 SQIVND (reference sequence). J lost 4 bases, V lost 10 bases, and 11 bases had no gene match. The CDR3 is made up of 16 amino acids. The CDR3: CATSLAGEIGTGELFF. The CDR3 DNA is TGTGCCACCTCACTAGCGGGGGAGATCGGCACCGGGGAGCTGTTTTTT.

The chain is built from TRBV11-3 and TRBJ2-2; TRBD1 might be the D (6 bases). Germline V lookup: CDR1 SGHNT, CDR2 YENEEA. V shed 5 bases and J shed 4 bases, with 17 bases lying between them. This CDR3 contains 16 residues. CDR3 coding DNA: TGTGCCAGCAGCAAGGGCCAGGGACACCGCACCGGGGAGCTGTTTTTT. Protein: CASSKGQGHRTGELFF.

This clone showed up just once. V gene TRBV28 combines with J gene TRBJ2-7; D remains unclear. The CDR3 runs to 15 residues. Looked up from germline, CDR1 is MDHEN and CDR2 is SYDVKM. Trimming pared 2 bases from V and 6 bases from J, leaving 17 bases between. The CDR3 loop is CASSLGTVGAIEQYF. The CDR3 DNA follows: TGTGCCAGCAGTTTAGGAACCGTTGGAGCAATCGAGCAGTACTTC.

This clone was seen once. In DNA, the CDR3 is TGCGCCAGCAGCTGGGTCGACAGGGGGAACACCGGGGAGCTGTTTTTT. Its protein product is CASSWVDRGNTGELFF. The chain links TRBV5-1 to TRBJ2-2, with TRBD1 matching over 8 bases. V lost 3 bases, J lost 1 base, and 5 bases stayed unmatched. Germline V gives CDR1 SGHRS, CDR2 YFSETQ. This CDR3 has 16 residues.

J is TRBJ1-3 and V is TRBV19, with D perhaps matching TRBD1 (6 bases). Germline V gene lookup returns CDR1 LNHDA and CDR2 SQIVND (reference sequence). This CDR3 contains 15 residues. Trimming took 4 bases from V and 0 from J, leaving 10 bases between them. The CDR3 sequence is CASSTTGISGNTIYF. The CDR3 nucleotides read TGTGCCAGTAGTACGACAGGAATCTCTGGAAACACCATATATTTT.

The chain links TRBV5-1 to TRBJ2-1, with 9 nucleotides matching TRBD1. This CDR3 spans 16 amino acids. Trimming cost V 0 bases and J 5 bases; bases outside gene matches: 6. Germline CDR1 reads SGHRS; CDR2 reads YFSETQ. The CDR3 spells CASSLVPGQGHNEQFF. CDR3 nucleotides: TGCGCCAGCAGCTTGGTCCCAGGACAGGGGCACAATGAGCAGTTCTTC.

This rearrangement joins TRBV6-5 to TRBJ2-1; D is perhaps TRBD2 (6 bases). The CDR3 spans 15 residues. V was pared by 6 bases and J by 6 bases, with 18 bases between. Germline CDR1 and CDR2: MNHEY and SVGAGI. The CDR3 DNA reads as TGTGCCAGCAGACCCCCGGCCGGGAGAGGCAATGAGCAGTTCTTC. Translating gives CASRPPAGRGNEQFF.

The chain recombines TRBV28 with TRBJ1-2; a weak D match, TRBD1 (6 bases). The germline V gene encodes CDR1 MDHEN and CDR2 SYDVKM. This CDR3 spans 17 amino acids. V shed 6 bases and J shed 4 bases, with 24 bases lying between them. The CDR3: CASSALIPPTGSYGYTF. CDR3 coding DNA: TGTGCCAGCAGCGCCCTCATCCCCCCGACAGGCTCCTATGGCTACACCTTC.

The chain recombines TRBV6-1 with TRBJ2-5, with 8 bases fitting TRBD2. The CDR3 loop spans 12 amino acids. CDR1 and CDR2 from the germline V gene are MNHNS and SASEGT. V shed 11 bases and J 3 bases; nucleotides not matched to a gene: 5. CDR3 sequence reads: CACAGGKETQYF. The CDR3 region has the DNA TGTGCCTGCGCGGGGGGAAAAGAGACCCAGTACTTC.

The rearrangement uses TRBV6-1 and TRBJ2-3, with 9 bases that match TRBD2. Germline values: CDR1 MNHNS, CDR2 SASEGT. The CDR3 length is 15 residues. V shed 7 bases, J shed 3 bases, and the junction held 8 bases outside the gene matches. CDR3 loop: CASNGGGAGTDTQYF. The DNA for the CDR3 is TGTGCCAGCAACGGCGGGGGGGCCGGGACAGATACGCAGTATTTT.

The V call is TRBV25-1, the J call TRBJ1-2; D might be TRBD1 (6 bases). Germline V gene sequence: CDR1 MGHDK, CDR2 SYGVNS. CDR3 length: 15 residues. The germline V and J ends were trimmed by 1 base and 4 bases, with 13 bases remaining between them. CDR3: CASSEWGQTFYGYTF. The CDR3 DNA is TGTGCCAGCAGTGAATGGGGGCAAACTTTCTATGGCTACACCTTC.

The table lists this clone with a few counts. The chain recombines TRBV6-1 with TRBJ2-3; TRBD2 matches at 14 bases. V shed 0 bases and J 9 bases; nucleotides not matched to a gene: 14. The CDR3 has 19 residues. Germline lookup yields CDR1 MNHNS and CDR2 SASEGT. The CDR3 DNA reads TGTGCCAGCAGTGAAGCGACCTTCCCAGGACTAGCGGGGGGAGACACGCAGTATTTT. Its protein product is CASSEATFPGLAGGDTQYF.

The genes are TRBV30 and TRBJ1-1; perhaps TRBD1 as D (5 bases). This CDR3 has 12 residues. V was clipped by 8 bases and J by 2 bases, with 12 bases between them. CDR1 is GTSNPN, CDR2 SVGIG, per germline (reference sequence). CDR3 protein: CAGDRSNTEAFF. Here the CDR3 DNA reads TGTGCCGGAGACAGATCCAACACTGAAGCTTTCTTT.

This clone has only one observation. The chain is built from TRBV2 and TRBJ2-2; D not certain. V shed 7 bases and J shed 6 bases, with 9 bases lying between them. The germline V gene encodes CDR1 SNHLY and CDR2 FYNNEI. The CDR3 is 12 amino acids. In nucleotides, the CDR3 is TGTGCCAGCACCCTAGAGGCCGGGGAGCTGTTTTTT. Amino acids: CASTLEAGELFF.

J is TRBJ2-7 and V is TRBV7-9; D may be TRBD2 (6 bases). The CDR3 has 16 residues. With 4 bases removed from V and 3 bases from J, the gap between germline ends came to 19 bases. CDR1 is SEHNR, CDR2 FQNEAQ, per germline (reference sequence). CDR3: CASSSSGERLFYEQYF. CDR3 DNA: TGTGCCAGCAGCTCCTCGGGGGAGCGTCTTTTCTACGAGCAGTACTTC.

The rearrangement links TRBV7-2 to TRBJ1-1; D remains unclear. V lost 2 bases, J lost 3 bases, and 13 bases lay in between. Germline lookup yields CDR1 SGHTA and CDR2 FQGNSA. This CDR3 region has 15 residues. The chain's CDR3 is CASSLYEGRDTEAFF. The CDR3 DNA reads TGTGCCAGCAGCTTATATGAGGGCCGCGACACTGAAGCTTTCTTT.

The gene calls are TRBV7-9 and TRBJ2-1, with TRBD2 identical over 9 bases. V was pared by 4 bases and J by 5 bases, with 9 bases of the junction left unmatched. CDR3 length: 16 residues. The germline V gene has CDR1 SEHNR and CDR2 FQNEAQ (reference sequence). CDR3 DNA: TGTGCCAGCAGCTCCCCTCCCGGCGGGAGGGACAATGAGCAGTTCTTC. Translated, it gives CASSSPPGGRDNEQFF.